The 25 T cell receptor beta chains below come from one sample, sequenced in a study of blood T cell repertoires in COVID-19 (TCRdb year 2020). Library generation was performed with the immunoSEQ multiplex PCR assay. Drawn from immuneACCESS, this table holds only the in-frame rearrangements with V and J called that TCRdb kept. Clones are partly lost; checked studies trace under half to an unresolved V gene and leave the rest unexplained. In all, the sample holds 190,000 or so clones, and more than 85% of those were seen once. The ten biggest clones cover about 2.5% of the sample. Material for sequencing was peripheral blood. The receptors here all came from a man aged 35 to 55 with active or convalescent COVID-19.

This clone was counted between two and nine times. This rearrangement joins TRBV2 to TRBJ1-4, with a possible D match to TRBD1 (5 bases). V dropped 7 bases and J dropped 1 base, with 13 bases sitting between them. CDR3 size: 15 residues. Germline loops: CDR1 SNHLY, CDR2 FYNNEI. DNA for the CDR3: TGTGCCAGCAAAAGGCAGGGAAAAACTAATGAAAAACTGTTTTTT. It is translated as CASKRQGKTNEKLFF.

The chain links TRBV30 to TRBJ1-5; D remains ambiguous. This CDR3 is 13 amino acids long. The V end was cut by 0 bases, the J end by 5 bases, with 8 bases between. Germline V lookup: CDR1 GTSNPN, CDR2 SVGIG (reference sequence). In DNA, the CDR3 is TGTGCCTGGAGTGTCGGGGAGTATCAGCCCCAGCATTTT. Residues: CAWSVGEYQPQHF.

This sequence joins TRBV4-1 and TRBJ1-5; D ambiguous. The CDR3 is 14 residues long. The germline CDR1 and CDR2 sequences are MGHRA and YSYEKL. With 0 bases removed from V and 0 bases from J, the gap between germline ends came to 3 bases. The CDR3 loop reads CASSQEYSNQPQHF. The CDR3 DNA is TGCGCCAGCAGCCAAGAATATAGCAATCAGCCCCAGCATTTT.

The V call is TRBV7-3, the J call TRBJ2-1, with D perhaps TRBD2 (6 bases). Trimming took off 8 bases at V and 2 bases at J, with 16 bases between the two ends. The V gene's germline CDR1 is SGHTA and CDR2 FQGTGA. This CDR3 contains 15 residues. CDR3 bases: TGTGCCAGCTCGCTAGCGCGCGATCCCTACAATGAGCAGTTCTTC. It encodes CASSLARDPYNEQFF.

The gene calls are TRBV18 and TRBJ2-1, with D maybe TRBD1 (5 bases). V shed 3 bases and J shed 9 bases, with 24 bases lying between them. The CDR3 runs to 17 residues. Germline lookup yields CDR1 KGHSH and CDR2 LQKENI. The CDR3 reads CASSPYSRTFHTIEQFF. The DNA for the CDR3 is TGTGCCAGCTCACCCTATAGTCGGACATTCCACACCATTGAGCAGTTCTTC. Complete variable domain (other parts from reference TRBV18 and TRBJ2-1): NAGVMQNPRHLVRRRGQEARLRCSPMKGHSHVYWYRQLPEEGLKFMVYLQKENIIDESGMPKERFSAEFPKEGPSILRIQQVVRGDSAAYFCASSPYSRTFHTIEQFFGPGTRLTVL.

The chain uses TRBV28 and TRBJ1-2; possible D gene TRBD1, 6 bases. From germline, CDR1 is MDHEN and CDR2 SYDVKM. Trimming removed 2 bases at V and 4 bases at J, with 14 bases between. The CDR3 consists of 15 residues. The CDR3 loop reads CASSLPGDGGYGYTF. The CDR3 DNA follows: TGTGCCAGCAGTTTACCAGGGGATGGGGGCTATGGCTACACCTTC.

Worth noting for this clone: At one boundary the junction diverges from the germline segment, which might be a read error. Other DNA sequences in this specimen translate into the identical CDR3. The rearrangement uses TRBV30 and TRBJ1-5; D uncertain. The CDR3 length is 13 residues. Per the germline V gene, CDR1 is GTSNPN and CDR2 is SVGIG (reference sequence). The CDR3 DNA reads as TGTGCCTGGAGTCCCCTCGAGAATCAACCCCAGCATTTT. Translated: CAWSPLENQPQHF. The full variable domain, with the rest looked up from reference TRBV30 and TRBJ1-5, is SQTIHQWPATLVQPVGSPLSLECTVEGTSNPNLYWYRQAAGRGLQLLFYSVGIGQISSEVPQNLSASRPQDRQFILSSKKLLLSDSGFYLCAWSPLENQPQHFGDGTRLSIL.

This sequence joins TRBV27 and TRBJ2-2, with TRBD1 as a possible D gene (6 bases). Deletions cut 10 bases from V and 5 bases from J, with 14 bases between. CDR1 is MNHEY, CDR2 SMNVEV, per germline (reference sequence). This CDR3 region has 13 residues. The CDR3 bases are TGTGCCATCGAGGACAGCAGAACCGGGGAGCTGTTTTTT. Protein product: CAIEDSRTGELFF.

The CDR3 spells CASSRTSGPLRYF. CDR3 bases: TGTGCCAGCAGTCGGACTAGCGGGCCGCTTAGGTACTTC. The V and J genes are TRBV6-2 or TRBV6-3 and TRBJ2-7; 11 bases match TRBD2. This CDR3 has 13 amino acids. V was clipped by 5 bases and J by 12 bases; unmatched bases: 9. CDR1 is MNHEY and CDR2 is SVGEGT in the germline V gene.

This chain connects TRBV4-3 to TRBJ2-1; 10 bases agree with TRBD2. Per the germline V gene, CDR1 is LGHNA and CDR2 is YSLEER. Trimming removed 2 bases from V and 0 bases from J; junction bases left unmatched: 10. This CDR3 region has 19 residues. CDR3 DNA sequence: TGCGCCAGCAGCCAAACGGTAGCGGGGGGTCGGAGCTCCTACAATGAGCAGTTCTTC. Amino acid sequence: CASSQTVAGGRSSYNEQFF.

The J gene is TRBJ1-1, the V gene TRBV5-1; perhaps TRBD1 as D (5 bases). Germline CDR1 SGHRS, CDR2 YFSETQ. The CDR3 loop spans 15 amino acids. Trimming pared 3 bases from V and 1 base from J, leaving 13 bases between. The CDR3 is CASSSQGSGNTEAFF. In DNA form, the CDR3 reads TGCGCCAGCAGCTCCCAGGGTTCCGGGAACACTGAAGCTTTCTTT.

This chain uses TRBV28 with TRBJ2-7; D unresolved. The CDR3 is made up of 15 amino acids. V gave up 9 bases and J gave up 0 bases, with 18 bases separating them. Germline lookup yields CDR1 MDHEN and CDR2 SYDVKM. CDR3 coding DNA: TGTGCCAGTCGAGAGGCCGACGGCAGCTCCTACGAGCAGTACTTC. Its translation: CASREADGSSYEQYF.

The chain couples TRBV7-2 to TRBJ1-1, with TRBD1 identical over 7 bases. The junction had 8 bases not matched to a gene; V was cut back by 0 bases and J by 4 bases. The CDR3 consists of 16 residues. Germline V gene data show CDR1 as SGHTA and CDR2 as FQGNSA. The CDR3 here is CASSLATARGFTEAFF. CDR3 in DNA: TGTGCCAGCAGCTTAGCCACAGCCAGGGGGTTCACTGAAGCTTTCTTT. Variable domain in full (rest from reference TRBV7-2 and TRBJ1-1): GAGVSQSPSNKVTEKGKDVELRCDPISGHTALYWYRQSLGQGLEFLIYFQGNSAPDKSGLPSDRFSAERTGGSVSTLTIQRTQQEDSAVYLCASSLATARGFTEAFFGQGTRLTVV.

The chain combines TRBV28 with TRBJ1-1; weak D call: TRBD1 (5 bases). CDR1 is MDHEN, CDR2 SYDVKM, per germline. Trimming removed 6 bases from V and 3 bases from J, with 17 bases in between. CDR3 length: 15 amino acids. The CDR3 DNA is TGTGCCAGCAGCTTGACCCCTGGGGGGGACACTGAAGCTTTCTTT. Its translation: CASSLTPGGDTEAFF.

The table lists this clone with a few counts. The chain links TRBV15 to TRBJ1-1; D not certain. V lost 0 bases and J lost 1, with 6 bases in between. In germline, CDR1 is LNHNV, CDR2 YYDKDF (reference sequence). This CDR3 spans 14 amino acids. The CDR3 spells CATSRDWPNTEAFF. The CDR3 DNA follows: TGTGCCACCAGCAGAGATTGGCCGAACACTGAAGCTTTCTTT. Variable domain in full (rest from reference TRBV15 and TRBJ1-1): DAMVIQNPRYQVTQFGKPVTLSCSQTLNHNVMYWYQQKSSQAPKLLFHYYDKDFNNEADTPDNFQSRRPNTSFCFLDIRSPGLGDTAMYLCATSRDWPNTEAFFGQGTRLTVV.

V and J are TRBV27 and TRBJ2-3; D unresolved. The V and J ends lost 5 bases and 2 bases respectively, with 8 bases between them. Germline CDR1 reads MNHEY; CDR2 reads SMNVEV (reference sequence). This CDR3 spans 13 amino acids. The CDR3 protein is CASSPYHTDTQYF. The CDR3 DNA sequence: TGTGCCAGCAGTCCCTATCACACAGATACGCAGTATTTT.

The V and J genes are TRBV19 and TRBJ2-1; 13 nucleotides match TRBD2. CDR1 and CDR2 from the germline V gene are LNHDA and SQIVND (reference sequence). After removal of 5 bases from V and 0 bases from J, the junction contained 13 bases not matched to a gene. CDR3 length equals 20 residues. The DNA for the CDR3 is TGTGCCAGTAGTCTATCGACTAGCGGGGGGCCCGAGAGCTCCTACAATGAGCAGTTCTTC. It translates to CASSLSTSGGPESSYNEQFF.

The chain combines TRBV30 with TRBJ2-3; a weak D match, TRBD2 (5 bases). The germline gives CDR1 GTSNPN, CDR2 SVGIG (reference sequence). Trimming shortened V by 7 bases and J by 0 bases, and 11 bases separated the two germline ends. This CDR3 contains 13 residues. CDR3 protein: CASSGISTDTQYF. The CDR3 nucleotides are TGTGCCTCTTCGGGGATTAGCACAGATACGCAGTATTTT.

The rearrangement uses TRBV9 and TRBJ2-1; 7 bases are a match to TRBD1. Germline lookup yields CDR1 SGDLS and CDR2 YYNGEE. CDR3 length: 16 residues. J gave up 2 bases and V 1 base, and 6 bases lay outside the gene matches. CDR3 sequence (DNA): TGTGCCAGCAGCGTATTCGAGGGGGCTACCTACAATGAGCAGTTCTTC. Encoded protein: CASSVFEGATYNEQFF. Using reference TRBV9 and TRBJ2-1 for the parts outside the CDR3, the full variable domain is DSGVTQTPKHLITATGQRVTLRCSPRSGDLSVYWYQQSLDQGLQFLIQYYNGEERAKGNILERFSAQQFPDLHSELNLSSLELGDSALYFCASSVFEGATYNEQFFGPGTRLTVL.

The rearrangement joins TRBV6-5 to TRBJ1-6; tentatively, D is TRBD1 (5 bases). The CDR3 is 15 amino acids. Germline CDR1 is MNHEY and CDR2 is SVGAGI. V lost 2 bases and J lost 6, with 11 bases in between. The CDR3 coding sequence is TGTGCCAGCAGTTACGGGGGGAAGGTTAATTCACCCCTCCACTTT. It specifies CASSYGGKVNSPLHF.

V gene TRBV10-3 combines with J gene TRBJ2-1; 10 positions agree with TRBD2. The V gene end was trimmed by 6 bases and the J gene end by 1 base; junction bases not matched to a gene: 3. Germline V gene data show CDR1 as ENHRY and CDR2 as SYGVKD. The CDR3 is 15 amino acids. The CDR3 reads CAISRTSGSYNEQFF. DNA of the CDR3: TGTGCCATCAGCCGGACTAGCGGTTCCTACAATGAGCAGTTCTTC.

The chain links TRBV6-4 to TRBJ2-3, with 13 bases that match TRBD2. The V and J ends lost 6 bases and 0 bases, in that order; junction bases with no gene match: 9. The V gene's germline CDR1 is MRHNA and CDR2 SNTAGT. The CDR3 is 18 amino acids. CDR3 nucleotide sequence: TGTGCCAGCAGCCTGACTAGCGGGGGGTCTACTAGCACAGATACGCAGTATTTT. This translates into CASSLTSGGSTSTDTQYF.

The chain joins TRBV12-3 or TRBV12-4 to TRBJ1-1, with D possibly matching TRBD1 (6 bases). The CDR3 is 12 amino acids. V dropped 4 bases and J dropped 10 bases, with 13 bases sitting between them. The CDR3 nucleotides are TGTGCCAGCAGTTCAACAGGGTTTATAGCTTTCTTT. As protein: CASSSTGFIAFF.

The J gene is TRBJ1-5, the V gene TRBV28; D may be TRBD1 (6 bases). This CDR3 contains 16 residues. In germline, CDR1 is MDHEN, CDR2 SYDVKM. The V gene lost 6 bases and the J gene lost 5 bases, with 20 bases spanning the gap. CDR3 DNA: TGTGCCAGCAGCCGTCCCGGGACACCCGGGTATCAGCCCCAGCATTTT. This translates into CASSRPGTPGYQPQHF.

The chain recombines TRBV5-1 with TRBJ2-3; 7 bases map to TRBD1. V gave up 3 bases and J gave up 3 bases; unmatched junction bases: 4. Looked up from germline, CDR1 is SGHRS and CDR2 is YFSETQ. This CDR3 has 14 amino acids. The CDR3 DNA sequence: TGCGCCAGCAGCTCCGGGACAGATACAGATACGCAGTATTTT. It specifies CASSSGTDTDTQYF. The whole variable domain, remainder taken from reference TRBV5-1 and TRBJ2-3, is KAGVTQTPRYLIKTRGQQVTLSCSPISGHRSVSWYQQTPGQGLQFLFEYFSETQRNKGNFPGRFSGRQFSNSRSEMNVSTLELGDSALYLCASSSGTDTDTQYFGPGTRLTVL.